The 31 T cell receptor beta chains presented below share a single source sample, sequenced in a study of T cell responses to AZD1222 COVID-19 vaccine. Sequencing was performed with immunoSEQ multiplex PCR; in TCRdb, only in-frame clones are kept and a portion is missing. Here the sample spans more than 50,000 clones, roughly nine tenths being singletons. The sequenced sample was peripheral blood, obtained on day 0 of AZD1222 vaccination. All receptors derive from an adult in good health.

This chain joins TRBV27 and TRBJ1-2; 8 bases map to TRBD1. After removal of 5 bases from V and 5 bases from J, the junction contained 4 bases not matched to a gene. CDR1 MNHEY and CDR2 SMNVEV come from the germline V gene (reference sequence). This CDR3 is 13 amino acids long. The CDR3 here is CASSPDRVYGYTF. CDR3 bases: TGTGCCAGCAGTCCGGACAGGGTGTATGGCTACACCTTC.

The chain couples TRBV6-4 to TRBJ2-2; D unclear. This CDR3 spans 13 amino acids. Germline V gives CDR1 MRHNA, CDR2 SNTAGT. Trimming pared 6 bases from V and 4 bases from J, leaving 9 bases between. The CDR3 loop is CASSSTPTGELFF. The CDR3 region has the DNA TGTGCCAGCAGCTCAACACCCACCGGGGAGCTGTTTTTT.

CDR3 protein: CASSFGGYGEAFF. The CDR3 bases are TGTGCCAGCAGCTTTGGGGGCTACGGTGAAGCTTTCTTT. The chain is built from TRBV7-9 and TRBJ1-1; maybe TRBD1 (6 bases). Germline CDR1 is SEHNR and CDR2 is FQNEAQ (reference sequence). The V and J ends lost 3 bases and 7 bases respectively, with 12 bases between them. The CDR3 covers 13 residues. Full variable domain (missing parts from reference TRBV7-9 and TRBJ1-1): DTGVSQNPRHKITKRGQNVTFRCDPISEHNRLYWYRQTLGQGPEFLTYFQNEAQLEKSRLLSDRFSAERPKGSFSTLEIQRTEQGDSAMYLCASSFGGYGEAFFGQGTRLTVV.

The chain recombines TRBV19 with TRBJ1-3; TRBD1 aligns across 8 bases. With 6 bases clipped from V and 4 bases from J, the junction kept 5 bases outside the gene matches. CDR1 is LNHDA, CDR2 SQIVND, per germline (reference sequence). This CDR3 is 14 amino acids long. The DNA for the CDR3 is TGTGCCAGTAGCAGGGGGCAAGGAGGAAACACCATATATTTT. This codes for CASSRGQGGNTIYF.

This chain uses TRBV29-1 with TRBJ2-3; D is uncertain. Germline V gene lookup returns CDR1 SQVTM and CDR2 ANQGSEA. The CDR3 runs 11 residues. Trimming shortened V by 3 bases and J by 9 bases, and 10 bases separated the two germline ends. CDR3: CSVEGMMTQYF. Here the CDR3 DNA reads TGCAGCGTTGAGGGAATGATGACGCAGTATTTT.

J is TRBJ2-1 and V is TRBV30, with 8 bases aligning to TRBD1. Germline values: CDR1 GTSNPN, CDR2 SVGIG (reference sequence). This CDR3 has 17 residues. J gave up 1 base and V 7 bases, and 15 bases lay outside the gene matches. CDR3 amino acids: CASLPGQVGPSYNEQFF. Written as DNA, the CDR3 is TGTGCCTCTTTGCCGGGACAGGTGGGTCCGTCCTACAATGAGCAGTTCTTC.

This rearrangement joins TRBV30 to TRBJ1-5; D remains unclear. Per the germline V gene, CDR1 is GTSNPN and CDR2 is SVGIG (reference sequence). Trimming left V 3 bases short and J 7 bases short, with 16 bases between. This CDR3 contains 14 residues. CDR3 in DNA: TGTGCCTGGAGCGCAACATCAGCGAACCAGCCCCAGCATTTT. This translates into CAWSATSANQPQHF.

This rearrangement joins TRBV20-1 to TRBJ1-6; D remains ambiguous. V was pared by 4 bases and J by 7 bases, with 20 bases between. The CDR3 covers 16 residues. The germline CDR1 and CDR2 sequences are DFQATT and SNEGSKA (reference sequence). CDR3 region: CSATEGAGLRNSPLHF. The CDR3 region has the DNA TGCAGTGCTACTGAGGGAGCGGGTTTGCGGAATTCACCCCTCCACTTT.

As for this clone: The junction differs from germline at one of its ends, possibly a read error. V usage is TRBV29-1 and J usage is TRBJ1-1; D uncertain. Germline CDR1 SQVTM, CDR2 ANQGSEA. CDR3 length: 10 amino acids. The CDR3 loop reads CGSMNTEAFF. CDR3 coding DNA: TGTGGGAGTATGAACACTGAAGCTTTCTTT. Full variable domain (outside the CDR3, taken from reference TRBV29-1 and TRBJ1-1): SAVISQKPSRDICQRGTSLTIQCQVDSQVTMMFWYRQQPGQSLTLIATANQGSEATYESGFVIDKFPISRPNLTFSTLTVSNMSPEDSSIYLCGSMNTEAFFGQGTRLTVV.

The chain uses TRBV19 and TRBJ1-6; unclear D gene. Germline V gene sequence: CDR1 LNHDA, CDR2 SQIVND (reference sequence). The CDR3 is 14 residues long. Deletions cut 1 base from V and 8 bases from J, with 9 bases between. The CDR3 bases are TGTGCCAGTAGTATAGCACAGATAGATTCACCCCTCCACTTT. Protein product: CASSIAQIDSPLHF.

The chain recombines TRBV5-1 with TRBJ2-5, with D tentatively TRBD1 or TRBD2 (5 bases each). The CDR3 covers 15 residues. Trimming took off 0 bases at V and 1 base at J, with 10 bases between the two ends. Germline loops: CDR1 SGHRS, CDR2 YFSETQ. The CDR3 nucleotides read TGCGCCAGCAGCTTGGCCCCGGGGACCCAAGAGACCCAGTACTTC. Encoded protein: CASSLAPGTQETQYF.

This sequence joins TRBV5-6 and TRBJ2-1; 7 bases match TRBD1. CDR3 size: 14 residues. Germline loops: CDR1 SGHDT, CDR2 YYEEEE. The trim removed 5 bases at V and 7 bases at J, leaving 9 bases unmatched. The CDR3 here is CASSRPGGGNEQFF. The CDR3 DNA reads as TGTGCCAGCAGTCGGCCAGGGGGTGGAAATGAGCAGTTCTTC.

The count of this clone is one. The CDR3 protein is CASSLKGGYGYTF. The CDR3 nucleotides read TGTGCCAGCAGTTTGAAGGGGGGGTATGGCTACACCTTC. The chain is built from TRBV12-3 or TRBV12-4 and TRBJ1-2, with D possibly matching TRBD1 (6 bases). The V gene lost 3 bases and the J gene lost 5 bases, with 10 bases spanning the gap. The CDR3 length is 13 residues.

The chain uses TRBV9 and TRBJ2-1, with 10 positions matching TRBD2. The germline V gene has CDR1 SGDLS and CDR2 YYNGEE. V lost 0 bases to trimming and J lost 2 bases; unmatched junction nucleotides: 5. The CDR3 totals 17 residues. CDR3 protein: CASSVALAGDTYNEQFF. CDR3 DNA: TGTGCCAGCAGCGTAGCTCTAGCGGGAGATACCTACAATGAGCAGTTCTTC.

This clone showed up just a few times. CDR3 loop: CSATEQGMNTEAFF. CDR3 DNA: TGCAGCGCCACCGAACAGGGAATGAACACTGAAGCTTTCTTT. This chain links TRBV29-1 with TRBJ1-1, with D possibly TRBD1 on 6 matching bases. V lost 7 bases, J lost 0 bases, and 15 bases lay in between. The CDR3 spans 14 residues. Per the germline V gene, CDR1 is SQVTM and CDR2 is ANQGSEA. The full variable domain, rest sourced from reference TRBV29-1 and TRBJ1-1, is SAVISQKPSRDICQRGTSLTIQCQVDSQVTMMFWYRQQPGQSLTLIATANQGSEATYESGFVIDKFPISRPNLTFSTLTVSNMSPEDSSIYLCSATEQGMNTEAFFGQGTRLTVV.

This chain joins TRBV9 and TRBJ1-1; D is unclear. The germline V gene encodes CDR1 SGDLS and CDR2 YYNGEE. V lost 0 bases to trimming and J lost 1 base, with 10 bases between them. The CDR3 consists of 15 residues. Written as DNA, the CDR3 is TGTGCCAGCAGCGTAGGATGGAGCGGGAACACTGAAGCTTTCTTT. This codes for CASSVGWSGNTEAFF.

This clone was seen a handful of times. The chain couples TRBV6-5 to TRBJ1-1; 7 nucleotides agree with TRBD1. Germline V gene sequence: CDR1 MNHEY, CDR2 SVGAGI. This CDR3 has 14 residues. With V trimmed by 7 bases and J by 4 bases, 9 bases remained unmatched. CDR3 DNA sequence: TGTGCCAGCATCGAAACCTCAGGGGGCACTGAAGCTTTCTTT. It encodes CASIETSGGTEAFF.

This chain joins TRBV11-1 and TRBJ2-1; 10 bases are shared with TRBD2. Per germline, CDR1 SGHAT and CDR2 FQDESV (reference sequence). V was clipped by 1 base and J by 11 bases; unmatched bases: 8. The CDR3 totals 15 residues. The CDR3 coding sequence is TGTGCCAGCAGCTTAGGGGGTAGCGGGAGGTTGAAGCAGTTCTTC. Translation: CASSLGGSGRLKQFF.

This chain links TRBV11-1 with TRBJ2-7; 10 bases map to TRBD2. V dropped 1 base and J dropped 4; count of bases not matched to a gene: 4. The CDR3 covers 15 residues. Looked up from germline, CDR1 is SGHAT and CDR2 is FQDESV (reference sequence). CDR3 coding DNA: TGTGCCAGCAGCTTAGAGCTAGCGGGAGCTTACGAGCAGTACTTC. Amino acids: CASSLELAGAYEQYF.

The chain joins TRBV27 to TRBJ1-5; TRBD1 agrees at 12 bases. Germline V gives CDR1 MNHEY, CDR2 SMNVEV (reference sequence). Unmatched junction bases numbered 9, after V lost 5 bases and J lost 1 base. This CDR3 is built from 18 residues. For the CDR3, the DNA is TGTGCCAGCAGTGCCGCCGGGACAGGGGGCTTGAGCAATCAGCCCCAGCATTTT. Protein product: CASSAAGTGGLSNQPQHF.

The chain links TRBV7-3 to TRBJ2-3; 7 positions agree with TRBD2. With V trimmed by 5 bases and J by 4 bases, 9 bases remained unmatched. Germline-derived CDR1 and CDR2 are SGHTA and FQGTGA. The CDR3 is 15 residues long. As DNA, the CDR3 is TGTGCCAGCAGCCAAAGGGGTAGCGGGCCAGATACGCAGTATTTT. Its protein is CASSQRGSGPDTQYF.

The V call is TRBV29-1, the J call TRBJ2-3; TRBD1 matches 7 bases. Germline-derived CDR1 and CDR2 are SQVTM and ANQGSEA. This CDR3 has 12 amino acids. Losses at the gene ends were 6 bases for V and 1 base for J; bases not matched to a gene: 1. CDR3 loop: CSVDRGTDTQYF. CDR3 coding DNA: TGCAGCGTCGACAGGGGCACAGATACGCAGTATTTT.

The gene calls are TRBV19 and TRBJ2-6; 13 nucleotides line up with TRBD2. Losses at the gene ends were 3 bases for V and 4 bases for J; bases not matched to a gene: 18. CDR1 LNHDA and CDR2 SQIVND come from the germline V gene (reference sequence). The CDR3 has 22 amino acids. As DNA, the CDR3 is TGTGCCAGTAGTATCCCCGATTTGCGAACTAGCGGGAGGGTTCCAGGGGCCAACGTCCTGACTTTC. This translates into CASSIPDLRTSGRVPGANVLTF.

The J gene is TRBJ2-1, the V gene TRBV5-1; D possibly uses TRBD1 or TRBD2 (5 bases each). Germline CDR1 and CDR2: SGHRS and YFSETQ. CDR3 size: 15 residues. Trimming removed 0 bases from V and 7 bases from J, with 14 bases in between. The CDR3 is CASSLDQGELNEQFF. The CDR3 DNA sequence: TGCGCCAGCAGCTTGGACCAGGGAGAACTTAATGAGCAGTTCTTC.

This chain connects TRBV7-3 to TRBJ1-4; no definite D call. Trimming took off 5 bases at V and 6 bases at J, with 7 bases between the two ends. Looked up from germline, CDR1 is SGHTA and CDR2 is FQGTGA. The CDR3 is made up of 12 amino acids. The CDR3: CASSLRHEKLFF. The CDR3 region has the DNA TGTGCCAGCAGCCTTCGTCATGAAAAACTGTTTTTT.

J is TRBJ1-3 and V is TRBV7-2; D ambiguous. In germline, CDR1 is SGHTA, CDR2 FQGNSA. The CDR3 contains 12 residues. Trimming took off 5 bases at V and 7 bases at J, with 9 bases between the two ends. CDR3 in amino acids: CASSHPGNTIYF. The CDR3 nucleotides read TGTGCCAGCAGCCACCCCGGGAACACCATATATTTT.

The chain couples TRBV7-8 to TRBJ2-2, with D tentatively TRBD1 (6 bases). The CDR3 has 16 residues. The V gene lost 5 bases and the J gene lost 6 bases, with 19 bases spanning the gap. The V gene's germline CDR1 is SGHVS and CDR2 FQNEAQ. CDR3 bases: TGTGCCAGCAGCCTCAGGACAGTTGATTCTTCCGGGGAGCTGTTTTTT. Translation gives CASSLRTVDSSGELFF.

The chain combines TRBV14 with TRBJ2-1, with D maybe TRBD1 (5 bases). V was clipped by 0 bases and J by 2 bases, with 8 bases between them. Germline V gene lookup returns CDR1 SGHDN and CDR2 FVKESK. This CDR3 has 15 residues. Here the CDR3 DNA reads TGTGCCAGCAGCCAAGATAGGGGTCCCTACAATGAGCAGTTCTTC. It codes for CASSQDRGPYNEQFF.

V gene TRBV28 combines with J gene TRBJ1-2; a weak D match, TRBD1 (6 bases). Trimming cost V 6 bases and J 4 bases, with 18 bases left between them. From germline, CDR1 is MDHEN and CDR2 SYDVKM. CDR3 length: 15 residues. CDR3 nucleotide sequence: TGTGCCAGCAGCCGACCCCAGGGGCTAGGCTATGGCTACACCTTC. The encoded protein is CASSRPQGLGYGYTF.

The rearrangement links TRBV10-1 to TRBJ2-2; D not resolved. The germline gives CDR1 WNHNN, CDR2 SYGVQD (reference sequence). The ends were cut back, 3 bases at V and 3 bases at J, with 8 bases in the middle. This CDR3 has 14 amino acids. The CDR3 DNA reads TGCGCCAGCAGTGATTCTTTCGACACCGGGGAGCTGTTTTTT. This gives the protein CASSDSFDTGELFF.

J is TRBJ1-2 and V is TRBV15, with D perhaps matching TRBD1 (5 bases). The germline V gene encodes CDR1 LNHNV and CDR2 YYDKDF (reference sequence). V was pared by 2 bases and J by 3 bases, with 13 bases between. The CDR3 sequence is 15 residues long. This CDR3 reads CATSRHAAGDYGYTF. For the CDR3, the DNA is TGTGCCACCAGCAGACATGCCGCGGGGGACTATGGCTACACCTTC. The full variable domain, with the rest looked up from reference TRBV15 and TRBJ1-2, is DAMVIQNPRYQVTQFGKPVTLSCSQTLNHNVMYWYQQKSSQAPKLLFHYYDKDFNNEADTPDNFQSRRPNTSFCFLDIRSPGLGDTAMYLCATSRHAAGDYGYTFGSGTRLTVV.